This TCR beta chain was observed in a study of control samples from healthy donors and cancer patients. CDR3 length: 16 amino acids. CDR1 and CDR2 (germline): MGHRA, YSYEKL. The V and J ends lost 0 bases and 4 bases, in that order; junction bases with no gene match: 8. Generated by immunoSEQ multiplex PCR, the TCRdb table keeps only in-frame clones and is missing some. The top ten hold 25% to 35% of the sample, which has 55,000 to 90,000 clones, about 87% seen once. The source material was blood. The clonotype comes from a man aged 45-65 years in good health. This sequence joins TRBV4-1 and TRBJ1-2; 7 nucleotides line up with TRBD1. As DNA, the CDR3 is TGCGCCAGCAGCCAAGAGGCAGGGACAGAGAGCTATGGCTACACCTTC. Protein product: CASSQEAGTESYGYTF.